This T cell receptor (beta chain) comes out of a study of quantifying T cell responses using KT2 cells. Across the whole study: TCR alpha and beta constant-region primers primed reverse transcription of RNA.

A single-stranded UMI oligo with SP2 sequence was ligated to cDNA 3' ends. An equimolar mix of RC1.1 and RC1.2 primed the beta chain across TRBC1 and TRBC2. Using its own MiXCR run on the UMI-ligation and nested PCR reads, TCRdb lists one record per CDR3 protein. The repertoire consists of just under 50,000 distinct CDR3 sequences, with around 10% occurring once and the leading ten covering under 11%. This clonotype was observed at least ten times. No antigen is known for it. Known numbers of the T cell clone KT2 were added to PBMC. Fixed numbers of PBMC received varying amounts of KT2 cells. Broader study findings: Very high KT2 spike-in numbers caused saturation in KT2 sequence detection. KT2 sequences were detected down to about one KT2 cell per 100,000 PBMC.

The CDR3 consists of 14 residues. The V end was cut by 3 bases, the J end by 8 bases, with 14 bases between. Germline CDR1 reads LNHDA; CDR2 reads SQIVND (reference sequence). The sequence came from a human donor. The V gene is TRBV19, the J gene TRBJ2-1; D gene uncertain. Sequencing was performed on PBMCs spiked with cells of the T cell clone KT2. The CDR3 here is CASSIGARSDEQFF. CDR3 DNA sequence: TGTGCCAGTAGTATCGGCGCCAGGTCCGATGAGCAGTTCTTC.